This record concerns one T cell receptor (beta chain) sequence. Which cohort a participant joined came from the clinical history participants gave. Two negative PCRs, clearance, or symptom resolution were required of recovered Cohort 3 donors. This CDR3 spans 15 amino acids. Trimming cost V 5 bases and J 2 bases; bases outside gene matches: 7. CDR1 is SGHTA, CDR2 FQGNSA, per germline. This sample was taken from a study of blood T cell repertoires in COVID-19. Turning to the study itself: Whether acute or convalescent, the COVID-19 samples came from the United States, Italy and Spain. PBMCs, B-cell-depleted T cells, or T cells were the source of the cDNA or gDNA that made up the material.

The protocol was immunoSEQ multiplex PCR, while the TCRdb copy is restricted to in-frame clones and leaves out a portion. This sample has around 300,000 clones, with about 89% found just once. Sample: PBMCs or T cells enriched from blood (not recorded which). The source of this sequence is a woman aged 40 to 50 who had recovered from COVID-19. This chain joins TRBV7-2 and TRBJ2-7; 9 bases are a match to TRBD1. This chain's CDR3 is CASSPGQGSPYEQYF. The CDR3 bases are TGTGCCAGCAGCCCGGGACAGGGATCCCCCTACGAGCAGTACTTC.